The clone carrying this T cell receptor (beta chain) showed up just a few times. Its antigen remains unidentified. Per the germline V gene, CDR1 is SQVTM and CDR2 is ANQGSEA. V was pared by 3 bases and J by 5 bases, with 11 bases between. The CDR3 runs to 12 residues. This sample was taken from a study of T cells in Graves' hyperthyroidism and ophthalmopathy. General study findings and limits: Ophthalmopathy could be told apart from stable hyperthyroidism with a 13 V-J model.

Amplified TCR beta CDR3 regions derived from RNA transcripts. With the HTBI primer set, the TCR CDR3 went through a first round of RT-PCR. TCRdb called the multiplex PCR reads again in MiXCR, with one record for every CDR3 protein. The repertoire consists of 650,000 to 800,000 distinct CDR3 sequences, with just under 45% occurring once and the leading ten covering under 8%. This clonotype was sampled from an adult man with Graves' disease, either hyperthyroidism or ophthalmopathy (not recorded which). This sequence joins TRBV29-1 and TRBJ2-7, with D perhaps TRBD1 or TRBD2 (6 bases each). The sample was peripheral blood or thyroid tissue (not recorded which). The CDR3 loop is CSVDLGGHEQYF. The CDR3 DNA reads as TGCAGCGTTGATTTGGGGGGCCACGAGCAGTACTTC.